The 30 T cell receptor beta chains below come from one sample, sequenced in a study of blood T cell repertoires in COVID-19 (TCRdb year 2020). Libraries were built with the immunoSEQ multiplex PCR assay. Not all clones reach the TCRdb copy of this immuneACCESS table, which keeps in-frame sequences only. Checked studies attribute under half of the gap to unresolved V genes and leave the rest unexplained. The table for this sample lists more than 100,000 clones; over 75% of them were counted only once. The ten most abundant clones make up approximately 2% of the sample. The sample taken for sequencing was peripheral blood. These receptors all come from a man between 65 and 79 years old with active COVID-19.

This chain's CDR3 is CASSPTSGRTNEQFF. The CDR3, as DNA: TGTGCCAGCAGCCCGACTAGCGGGAGGACCAATGAGCAGTTCTTC. The rearrangement joins TRBV11-3 to TRBJ2-1; 13 bases are a match to TRBD2. J was trimmed by 6 bases and V by 5 bases; bases with no gene match: 4. The CDR3 length is 15 residues. CDR1 is SGHNT, CDR2 YENEEA, per germline.

V and J are TRBV2 and TRBJ2-3; 10 bases agree with TRBD2. CDR1 is SNHLY and CDR2 is FYNNEI in the germline V gene. The ends lost 6 bases at V and 2 bases at J; junction bases unmatched: 5. The CDR3 spans 15 residues. CDR3 amino acids: CASSSSGRATDTQYF. The DNA for the CDR3 is TGTGCCAGCAGCTCGAGCGGGAGGGCCACAGATACGCAGTATTTT.

This chain links TRBV5-1 with TRBJ2-3; 14 nucleotides line up with TRBD2. The length of the CDR3 is 17 residues. Looked up from germline, CDR1 is SGHRS and CDR2 is YFSETQ. Unmatched junction bases numbered 9, after V lost 3 bases and J lost 6 bases. Here the CDR3 reads CASSYLGTSGRADTQYF. CDR3 DNA sequence: TGCGCCAGCAGCTACCTCGGGACTAGCGGGAGAGCCGATACGCAGTATTTT.

This chain connects TRBV19 to TRBJ2-2, with D tentatively TRBD2 (6 bases). Germline V gene sequence: CDR1 LNHDA, CDR2 SQIVND (reference sequence). V was pared by 3 bases and J by 2 bases, with 10 bases between. This CDR3 has 15 amino acids. The DNA for the CDR3 is TGTGCCAGTAGTATCCCCGGGACTAACACCGGGGAGCTGTTTTTT. The encoded protein is CASSIPGTNTGELFF.

This chain uses TRBV5-5 with TRBJ2-1; TRBD1 matches at 11 bases. The CDR3 length is 17 residues. The junction had 12 bases not matched to a gene; V was cut back by 4 bases and J by 6 bases. Germline CDR1 SGHKS, CDR2 YYEKEE (reference sequence). This chain's CDR3 is CASSPKTGTGGFNEQFF. DNA for the CDR3: TGTGCCAGCAGCCCAAAGACCGGGACAGGGGGTTTCAATGAGCAGTTCTTC.

This chain connects TRBV2 to TRBJ2-1; 7 nucleotides match TRBD1. Losses at the gene ends were 6 bases for V and 5 bases for J; bases not matched to a gene: 4. This CDR3 region has 13 residues. Germline V CDR1 and CDR2: SNHLY, FYNNEI. The DNA for the CDR3 is TGTGCCAGCAGGGGGGACAGTCACAATGAGCAGTTCTTC. It specifies CASRGDSHNEQFF.

This clone is a singleton in its sample. The chain joins TRBV2 to TRBJ2-7, with TRBD1 matching over 7 bases. The CDR3 sequence is 14 residues long. Germline V gene sequence: CDR1 SNHLY, CDR2 FYNNEI. V was pared by 6 bases and J by 2 bases, with 7 bases of the junction left unmatched. CDR3 in amino acids: CASRQGQWAYEQYF. The CDR3, as DNA: TGTGCCAGCAGGCAGGGACAGTGGGCCTACGAGCAGTACTTC.

The V call is TRBV7-2, the J call TRBJ2-7; D possibly corresponds to TRBD2 (6 bases). Trimming cost V 3 bases and J 0 bases, with 12 bases left between them. This CDR3 has 15 amino acids. The germline CDR1 and CDR2 sequences are SGHTA and FQGNSA. The CDR3 coding sequence is TGTGCCAGCAGCTTCGATGGGGGGAGCTCCTACGAGCAGTACTTC. Its protein product is CASSFDGGSSYEQYF.

The chain recombines TRBV5-1 with TRBJ2-1, with 9 bases matching TRBD2. Losses at the gene ends were 6 bases for V and 4 bases for J; bases not matched to a gene: 5. This CDR3 spans 14 amino acids. Germline V lookup: CDR1 SGHRS, CDR2 YFSETQ. CDR3 DNA sequence: TGCGCCAGCAAGTTGACTAGCGGATACAATGAGCAGTTCTTC. It yields the protein CASKLTSGYNEQFF.

This chain uses TRBV18 with TRBJ2-5, with TRBD2 as a possible D gene (6 bases). The V gene's germline CDR1 is KGHSH and CDR2 LQKENI. Between the trimmed V and J ends, which lost 6 bases and 2 bases, there was a span of 13 bases. CDR3 length equals 14 residues. CDR3: CASSQSGGQETQYF. As DNA, the CDR3 is TGTGCCAGCTCCCAGTCCGGGGGACAAGAGACCCAGTACTTC.

CDR3 loop: CASSLSRTGGEQYF. The DNA for the CDR3 is TGTGCCAGCTCACTTTCGCGTACAGGGGGCGAGCAGTACTTC. This chain links TRBV18 with TRBJ2-7, with 8 bases matching TRBD1. After removal of 4 bases from V and 6 bases from J, the junction contained 8 bases not matched to a gene. The germline gives CDR1 KGHSH, CDR2 LQKENI. The CDR3 runs 14 residues.

The J gene is TRBJ2-5, the V gene TRBV5-1; D is possibly TRBD1 (5 bases). Deletions cut 4 bases from V and 1 base from J, with 14 bases between. The CDR3 has 15 residues. The germline gives CDR1 SGHRS, CDR2 YFSETQ. The CDR3 loop reads CASSRFDSFQETQYF. The DNA for the CDR3 is TGCGCCAGCAGCCGATTCGACAGTTTCCAAGAGACCCAGTACTTC.

The chain joins TRBV3-1 (or the pseudogene TRBV3-2) to TRBJ2-2; 12 nucleotides line up with TRBD2. The V segment lost 7 bases and the J segment 4 bases; nucleotides outside the gene matches: 7. The CDR3 runs to 16 residues. In germline, CDR1 is LGHDT, CDR2 YNNKEL (reference sequence). The CDR3 here is CASTRLAGVGTGELFF. The CDR3 bases are TGTGCCAGCACGAGACTAGCGGGAGTTGGCACCGGGGAGCTGTTTTTT.

The gene calls are TRBV7-2 and TRBJ1-2; 7 bases are a match to TRBD1. Per the germline V gene, CDR1 is SGHTA and CDR2 is FQGNSA. There are 15 residues in the CDR3. The V gene end was trimmed by 1 base and the J gene end by 2 bases; junction bases not matched to a gene: 4. The CDR3 DNA sequence: TGTGCCAGCAGCTTAGAACAGGGGATCAACTATGGCTACACCTTC. Protein product: CASSLEQGINYGYTF. The full variable domain, its missing parts supplied by reference TRBV7-2 and TRBJ1-2, is GAGVSQSPSNKVTEKGKDVELRCDPISGHTALYWYRQSLGQGLEFLIYFQGNSAPDKSGLPSDRFSAERTGGSVSTLTIQRTQQEDSAVYLCASSLEQGINYGYTFGSGTRLTVV.

This clone was observed once. V usage is TRBV5-1 and J usage is TRBJ2-5; the D is unclear. Germline lookup yields CDR1 SGHRS and CDR2 YFSETQ. The CDR3 runs 11 residues. V was pared by 4 bases and J by 5 bases, with 6 bases between. The CDR3 coding sequence is TGCGCCAGCAGCATCCTGGAGACCCAGTACTTC. It is translated as CASSILETQYF.

This chain connects TRBV3-1 (or the pseudogene TRBV3-2) to TRBJ1-6; a weak D match, TRBD1 (5 bases). Trimming stripped 0 bases from V and 5 bases from J, with 17 bases between. CDR1 and CDR2 (germline): LGHDT, YNNKEL (reference sequence). The CDR3 runs 18 residues. The CDR3 is CASSQELGTGLNNSPLHF. In DNA form, the CDR3 reads TGTGCCAGCAGCCAAGAACTTGGGACGGGACTTAATAATTCACCCCTCCACTTT.

J is TRBJ1-3 and V is TRBV7-9; TRBD1 matches 7 bases. V shed 5 bases and J 4 bases; nucleotides not matched to a gene: 8. CDR3 length: 15 amino acids. Germline CDR1 and CDR2: SEHNR and FQNEAQ (reference sequence). The CDR3 spells CASSLNRGNGNTIYF. The CDR3 coding sequence is TGTGCCAGCAGCCTTAACAGGGGTAACGGAAACACCATATATTTT.

This sequence joins TRBV24-1 and TRBJ2-5; the match to TRBD1 covers 11 bases. This CDR3 is 17 amino acids long. V was pared by 4 bases and J by 1 base, with 7 bases of the junction left unmatched. CDR1 is KGHDR, CDR2 SFDVKD, per germline. The CDR3 is CATSEGGTGGSQETQYF. CDR3 in DNA: TGTGCCACCAGTGAGGGGGGGACAGGGGGGTCCCAAGAGACCCAGTACTTC.

The gene calls are TRBV6-1 and TRBJ1-5, with D unclear. CDR3 length equals 14 residues. Germline V CDR1 and CDR2: MNHNS, SASEGT. Trimming took 3 bases from V and 0 from J, leaving 6 bases between them. Here the CDR3 reads CASSERGSNQPQHF. The DNA of the CDR3 is TGTGCCAGCAGTGAGAGAGGTAGCAATCAGCCCCAGCATTTT.

The chain couples TRBV7-2 to TRBJ2-3, with D uncertain. Trimming took 5 bases from V and 7 from J, leaving 10 bases between them. The CDR3 consists of 12 residues. CDR1 is SGHTA and CDR2 is FQGNSA in the germline V gene. The CDR3 protein is CASSAYKNTQYF. CDR3 DNA sequence: TGTGCCAGCAGCGCGTATAAGAATACGCAGTATTTT.

The chain combines TRBV19 with TRBJ1-2; D may be TRBD1 (6 bases). The CDR3 totals 12 residues. Germline values: CDR1 LNHDA, CDR2 SQIVND (reference sequence). Trimming removed 5 bases from V and 7 bases from J, with 11 bases in between. The CDR3, as DNA: TGTGCCAGTAGTTTGGGGGCTGGTGGCTACACCTTC. Translation: CASSLGAGGYTF.

The chain couples TRBV19 to TRBJ2-1, with 10 bases aligning to TRBD2. CDR3 length: 17 residues. Trimming at V came to 5 bases and at J to 9 bases, leaving 16 bases not matched to a gene. Germline V gives CDR1 LNHDA, CDR2 SQIVND (reference sequence). CDR3 amino acids: CASSSGPPGLAIGEQFF. CDR3 coding DNA: TGTGCCAGTAGTTCGGGCCCCCCGGGACTAGCGATCGGTGAGCAGTTCTTC.

The V gene is TRBV6-5, the J gene TRBJ2-1; TRBD2 is a possible D gene (5 bases). The V end was cut by 7 bases, the J end by 9 bases, with 16 bases between. The CDR3 totals 13 residues. The germline V gene encodes CDR1 MNHEY and CDR2 SVGAGI. Here the CDR3 DNA reads TGTGCCAGCACCGGGGAAGGGCGCGCTGAGCAGTTCTTC. It translates to CASTGEGRAEQFF.

The chain carries TRBV7-8 and TRBJ2-1; 7 positions agree with TRBD1. CDR1 SGHVS and CDR2 FQNEAQ come from the germline V gene. The CDR3 runs to 15 residues. Trimming removed 1 base from V and 10 bases from J; junction bases left unmatched: 10. CDR3 in amino acids: CASSLVEGGYIEQFF. The CDR3 coding sequence is TGTGCCAGCAGCTTAGTGGAAGGGGGCTACATAGAGCAGTTCTTC.

This sequence joins TRBV5-6 and TRBJ2-7; tentatively, D is TRBD2 (6 bases). CDR1 and CDR2 (germline): SGHDT, YYEEEE. CDR3 size: 14 residues. Deletions cut 2 bases from V and 0 bases from J, with 9 bases between. The CDR3 DNA sequence: TGTGCCAGCAGCTTACCGGGAGTCTCCTACGAGCAGTACTTC. As protein: CASSLPGVSYEQYF.

This chain connects TRBV28 to TRBJ1-1; 10 nucleotides match TRBD1. J was trimmed by 0 bases and V by 7 bases; bases with no gene match: 8. Germline assignment: CDR1 MDHEN and CDR2 SYDVKM. CDR3 length: 16 residues. The CDR3 nucleotides are TGTGCCAGCAACCCGACAGGGGGCCCTATGAACACTGAAGCTTTCTTT. It is translated as CASNPTGGPMNTEAFF.

J is TRBJ2-7 and V is TRBV10-1, with D perhaps matching TRBD2 (6 bases). Germline V lookup: CDR1 WNHNN, CDR2 SYGVQD (reference sequence). The CDR3 contains 14 residues. Trimming cost V 6 bases and J 2 bases, with 14 bases left between them. This CDR3 reads CASSTAGNAYEQYF. Written as DNA, the CDR3 is TGCGCCAGCAGCACCGCGGGAAATGCCTACGAGCAGTACTTC.

The chain uses TRBV5-1 and TRBJ2-3, with 10 bases that match TRBD2. V dropped 7 bases and J dropped 4; count of bases not matched to a gene: 3. CDR3 length: 13 amino acids. The germline V gene has CDR1 SGHRS and CDR2 YFSETQ. The CDR3 reads CASQRGGADTQYF. CDR3 sequence (DNA): TGCGCCAGCCAGCGGGGGGGCGCAGATACGCAGTATTTT. The whole variable domain, remainder taken from reference TRBV5-1 and TRBJ2-3, is KAGVTQTPRYLIKTRGQQVTLSCSPISGHRSVSWYQQTPGQGLQFLFEYFSETQRNKGNFPGRFSGRQFSNSRSEMNVSTLELGDSALYLCASQRGGADTQYFGPGTRLTVL.

This clone has a handful of counts. Written as DNA, the CDR3 is TGTGCCAGCAGTTACTCGGAGGACAGGGTCGGGTCCACAGATACGCAGTATTTT. This sequence encodes CASSYSEDRVGSTDTQYF. The V call is TRBV6-2 or TRBV6-3, the J call TRBJ2-3, with 8 bases fitting TRBD1. Germline V gene sequence: CDR1 MNHEY, CDR2 SVGEGT. V was clipped by 0 bases and J by 2 bases; unmatched bases: 10. The CDR3 is made up of 18 amino acids.

This sequence joins TRBV13 and TRBJ1-1; D is uncertain. CDR3 length: 14 residues. CDR1 PRHDT and CDR2 FYEKMQ come from the germline V gene (reference sequence). V lost 8 bases and J 4 bases, leaving 17 bases between the germline ends. CDR3 amino acids: CASVPAMEGTEAFF. CDR3 DNA: TGTGCCAGCGTCCCGGCCATGGAGGGCACTGAAGCTTTCTTT. The complete variable domain, with remaining parts taken from reference TRBV13 and TRBJ1-1, reads AAGVIQSPRHLIKEKRETATLKCYPIPRHDTVYWYQQGPGQDPQFLISFYEKMQSDKGSIPDRFSAQQFSDYHSELNMSSLELGDSALYFCASVPAMEGTEAFFGQGTRLTVV.